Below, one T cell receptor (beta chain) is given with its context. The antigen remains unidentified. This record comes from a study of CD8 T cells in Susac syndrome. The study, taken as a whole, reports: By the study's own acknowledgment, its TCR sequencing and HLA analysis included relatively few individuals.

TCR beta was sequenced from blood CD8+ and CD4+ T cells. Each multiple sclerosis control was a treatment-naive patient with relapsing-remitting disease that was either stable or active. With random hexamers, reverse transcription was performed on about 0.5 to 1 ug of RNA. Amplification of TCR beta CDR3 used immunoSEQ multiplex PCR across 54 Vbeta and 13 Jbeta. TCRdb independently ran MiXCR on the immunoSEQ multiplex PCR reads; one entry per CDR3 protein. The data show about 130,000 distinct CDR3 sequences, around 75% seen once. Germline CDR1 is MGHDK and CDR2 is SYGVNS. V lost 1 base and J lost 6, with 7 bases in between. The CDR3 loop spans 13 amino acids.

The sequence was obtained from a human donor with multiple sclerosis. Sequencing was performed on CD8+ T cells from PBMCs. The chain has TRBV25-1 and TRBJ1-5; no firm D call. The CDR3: CASSEWGFQPQHF. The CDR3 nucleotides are TGTGCCAGCAGTGAATGGGGATTTCAGCCCCAGCATTTT.